These T cell receptor beta chains were read from a single sample in a study of T cell repertoires in cytomegalovirus infection. These TCRs are of unknown antigen specificity. TCRdb processed the reads anew with MiXCR; each CDR3 protein has one entry. Among 380,000 or so distinct CDR3 sequences listed, about 34% were seen once. Sequencing was performed on cultured PBMCs, taken from culture after CMV antigen stimulation. All receptors come from a human donor in good health (CMV status not recorded). Some clones in this sample may be carry-over from other donors' samples. Each CDR3 is given with its conserved first and last residue. A D gene is named only where the DNA matches it firmly.

j_call v_call d_call cdr3_aa
TRBJ2-4 TRBV7-2 - CASSLGGAGVTKNIQYF
TRBJ1-2 TRBV7-2 TRBD1 CASSRDSWGYTF
TRBJ1-5 TRBV20-1 - CSAGGRSNQPQHF
TRBJ2-3 TRBV7-9 - CASSLPQGPTDTQYF
TRBJ2-7 TRBV7-2 TRBD1 CASSLIGQGMYEQYF
TRBJ2-5 TRBV28 TRBD1 CASSGDRGPALETQYF
TRBJ2-5 TRBV7-2 TRBD2 CASSSPSRSGSTKGETQYF
TRBJ1-2 TRBV12-3/TRBV12-4 - CASGGGFNGYTF
TRBJ1-2 TRBV4-1 - CASSQDGGRGYTF
TRBJ1-1 TRBV6-2/TRBV6-3 - CASSYQVGSQGGTEAFF
TRBJ2-3 TRBV7-2 - CASSLVMTTDTQYF
TRBJ2-1 TRBV7-2 - CASSSAYMEQFF
TRBJ1-1 TRBV18 - CASSPANSARQTEAFF
TRBJ2-1 TRBV9 TRBD2 CASSGIAGGSYNEQFF
TRBJ2-3 TRBV10-1 - CASSDGDPFGDVGTDTQYF
TRBJ1-6 TRBV7-9 - CASSLLGPRGSGLYNSPLHF
TRBJ2-1 TRBV7-9 - CASSFFGGGTGLFGNEQFF
TRBJ2-1 TRBV20-1 TRBD2 CSASLAGGSGEQFF
TRBJ2-1 TRBV4-1 - CASSQVDLISYNEQFF
TRBJ2-2 TRBV19 - CASSIGRRDTGELFF
TRBJ2-5 TRBV6-1 TRBD1 CASSEVFGQVGRETQYF
TRBJ2-3 TRBV20-1 - CSGRLPTDTQYF
TRBJ2-1 TRBV6-5 - CASSYHQAGWYEQFF
TRBJ1-3 TRBV20-1 - CSVKGSSGNTIYF
TRBJ1-4 TRBV12-3/TRBV12-4 TRBD1 CASRGQAVNEKLFF
TRBJ2-7 TRBV9 - CASSPAGLVYEQYF
TRBJ1-1 TRBV7-2 TRBD1 CASSPRPTGGWVRAEAFF
TRBJ1-5 TRBV7-3 - CASSLTMGQPQHF
TRBJ1-1 TRBV27 TRBD1 CASSSLGTVGLNMNTEAFF
TRBJ2-2 TRBV6-1 - CASSEWRGSGELFF
TRBJ1-1 TRBV19 - CASSIPGPAEAFF
TRBJ2-2 TRBV29-1 - CSVEEGKNTGELFF
TRBJ1-3 TRBV5-1 - CASSLLGFGNTIYF
TRBJ1-2 TRBV19 - CASSVQSGAAYGYTF
TRBJ1-1 TRBV6-2/TRBV6-3 TRBD1 CASSRHTGGDEAFF
TRBJ2-7 TRBV10-3 - CAISEYEGYEQYF
TRBJ2-1 TRBV27 - CASSLSFGRVNEQFF
TRBJ2-3 TRBV12-3/TRBV12-4 TRBD1 CASSAGQGGTDTQYF
TRBJ1-4 TRBV5-1 TRBD1 CASSPDRVGEKLFF
TRBJ2-7 TRBV6-2/TRBV6-3 - CASSYLRFWNYEQYF
TRBJ2-7 TRBV10-3 TRBD1 CAIRSGTGGDYEQYF
TRBJ2-6 TRBV20-1 - CSAPMTAWGANVLTF
TRBJ2-2 TRBV7-2 - CASSFDPGVNTGELFF
TRBJ1-2 TRBV7-2 - CASSLPFTNYGYTF
TRBJ1-2 TRBV6-8 TRBD1 CASSYSTGITGYTF
TRBJ2-3 TRBV7-9 - CASSLARGKQGSDTQYF
TRBJ2-2 TRBV7-8 TRBD2 CASTDGAGVTGELFF
TRBJ2-2 TRBV12-3/TRBV12-4 - CANLRDLTSGELFF
TRBJ2-1 TRBV6-5 TRBD2 CASSNSQLAGLSFSSYNEQFF
TRBJ2-2 TRBV5-1 TRBD1 CASSWTTGVDTGELFF
TRBJ1-1 TRBV14 TRBD1 CASSTRQGQLNTEAFF
TRBJ1-2 TRBV12-3/TRBV12-4 - CASHTRPYGYTF
TRBJ1-1 TRBV7-2 TRBD1 CASSFQGGDTEAFF
TRBJ2-3 TRBV24-1 TRBD1 CATSDLIRTGRNTQYF
TRBJ2-7 TRBV7-2 TRBD2 CASSFGGTTAEQYF
TRBJ1-1 TRBV6-8 TRBD1 CASSYSYDRGYTEAFF
TRBJ2-3 TRBV11-2 - CASTQYTDTQYF
TRBJ2-1 TRBV5-1 TRBD2 CASSGIAGGLTYNEQFF
TRBJ1-2 TRBV28 TRBD1 CASSFGDRASGYTF
TRBJ2-1 TRBV28 TRBD2 CASSFGLAGGYNEQFF